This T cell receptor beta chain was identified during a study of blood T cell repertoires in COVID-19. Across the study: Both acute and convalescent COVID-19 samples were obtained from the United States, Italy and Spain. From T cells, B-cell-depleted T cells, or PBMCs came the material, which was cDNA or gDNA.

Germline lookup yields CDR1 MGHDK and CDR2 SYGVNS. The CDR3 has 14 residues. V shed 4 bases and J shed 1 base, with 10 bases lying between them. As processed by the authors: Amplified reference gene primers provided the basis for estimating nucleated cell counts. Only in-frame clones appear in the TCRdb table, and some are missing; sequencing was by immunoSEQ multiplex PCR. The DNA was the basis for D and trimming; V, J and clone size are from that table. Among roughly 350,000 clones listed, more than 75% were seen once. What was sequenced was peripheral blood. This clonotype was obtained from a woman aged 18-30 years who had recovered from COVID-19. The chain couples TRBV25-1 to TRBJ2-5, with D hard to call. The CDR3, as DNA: TGTGCCAGCAGTGGCGGTCCAATCCAAGAGACCCAGTACTTC. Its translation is CASSGGPIQETQYF.